These 32 T cell receptor beta chains share one sample of origin, sequenced in a study of neoadjuvant nivolumab and ipilimumab in lung cancer. Produced via immunoSEQ multiplex PCR; TCRdb's table is partial and in-frame only. Among 5,500 to 8,500 clones listed, around 80% were seen once. Sequencing was performed on tumor tissue, taken after neoadjuvant nivolumab, alone or with ipilimumab, at or shortly before surgery. These receptors all stem from an adult with non-small cell lung cancer.

This clone was found a few times. The CDR3 DNA is TGTGCCAGCAGTCTCTTGGGATCGGACACCATATATTTT. Protein: CASSLLGSDTIYF. The J gene is TRBJ1-3, the V gene TRBV27; no clear D gene. This CDR3 has 13 residues. Trimming left V 5 bases short and J 8 bases short, with 13 bases between. Germline loops: CDR1 MNHEY, CDR2 SMNVEV (reference sequence).

This sequence joins TRBV5-1 and TRBJ1-2, with D possibly TRBD1 on 6 matching bases. Germline V gives CDR1 SGHRS, CDR2 YFSETQ. The CDR3 is 13 residues long. Trimming left V 4 bases short and J 6 bases short, with 13 bases between. The CDR3 spells CASSVQQGDGYTF. CDR3 bases: TGCGCCAGCAGCGTCCAACAGGGAGATGGCTACACCTTC.

The J gene is TRBJ2-6, the V gene TRBV5-6; D gene ambiguous. The V gene lost 1 base and the J gene lost 3 bases, with 2 bases spanning the gap. CDR1 SGHDT and CDR2 YYEEEE come from the germline V gene. The CDR3 has 13 residues. The DNA for the CDR3 is TGTGCCAGCAGCTTGAGTGGGGCCAACGTCCTGACTTTC. The encoded protein is CASSLSGANVLTF. Supplemented by reference TRBV5-6 and TRBJ2-6, the full variable domain reads DAGVTQSPTHLIKTRGQQVTLRCSPKSGHDTVSWYQQALGQGPQFIFQYYEEEERQRGNFPDRFSGHQFPNYSSELNVNALLLGDSALYLCASSLSGANVLTFGAGSRLTVL.

The J gene is TRBJ2-2, the V gene TRBV9, with D possibly TRBD1 on 6 matching bases. V gave up 1 base and J gave up 3 bases, with 10 bases separating them. CDR1 and CDR2 from the germline V gene are SGDLS and YYNGEE. CDR3 size: 15 residues. The CDR3 region has the DNA TGTGCCAGCAGCGTATACAGGGAAGACACCGGGGAGCTGTTTTTT. This gives the protein CASSVYREDTGELFF.

This clone appeared a few times. V is TRBV27 and J is TRBJ2-3, with 8 bases matching TRBD2. V shed 9 bases, J shed 5 bases, and the junction held 10 bases outside the gene matches. Germline V CDR1 and CDR2: MNHEY, SMNVEV (reference sequence). The CDR3 contains 14 residues. The CDR3 DNA sequence: TGTGCCAGTACTATTTCGGGGGGGAGAGATACGCAGTATTTT. Translating it yields CASTISGGRDTQYF.

A few counts support this clone. The V gene is TRBV5-6, the J gene TRBJ2-7; the D gene is possibly TRBD2 (7 bases). Trimming took 2 bases from V and 3 from J, leaving 15 bases between them. This CDR3 has 15 amino acids. The germline CDR1 and CDR2 sequences are SGHDT and YYEEEE. This CDR3 is CASSFEGGSIYEQYF. CDR3 bases: TGTGCCAGCAGCTTTGAGGGGGGGTCGATCTACGAGCAGTACTTC.

This clone was recorded only once. The chain uses TRBV6-6 and TRBJ2-3; 8 bases agree with TRBD2. The CDR3 spans 16 residues. Germline CDR1 and CDR2: MNHNY and SVGAGI (reference sequence). V gave up 2 bases and J gave up 4 bases; unmatched junction bases: 8. The CDR3 sequence is CASSYGGGSRADTQYF. CDR3 DNA: TGTGCCAGCAGTTACGGCGGGGGGTCGCGGGCAGATACGCAGTATTTT.

CDR3 sequence (DNA): TGTGCCAGCAGCCCCCAAGCGGGCGCCGAGCAGTACTTC. It is translated as CASSPQAGAEQYF. This chain joins TRBV5-4 and TRBJ2-7; weak D call: TRBD2 (6 bases). Germline CDR1 and CDR2: SGHNT and YYREEE (reference sequence). Trimming removed 4 bases from V and 6 bases from J, with 14 bases in between. The CDR3 has 13 amino acids.

The CDR3 bases are TGTGCCAGCAGCCAAGCGGTGGAGACCGGGGAGCTGTTTTTT. Translation gives CASSQAVETGELFF. V is TRBV14 and J is TRBJ2-2, with D uncertain. Between the trimmed V and J ends, which lost 1 base and 5 bases, there was a span of 8 bases. CDR1 is SGHDN, CDR2 FVKESK, per germline. The CDR3 runs to 14 residues.

This rearrangement joins TRBV6-6 to TRBJ2-7; D is undetermined. The length of the CDR3 is 14 residues. The V and J ends lost 7 bases and 4 bases respectively, with 17 bases between them. Germline lookup yields CDR1 MNHNY and CDR2 SVGAGI (reference sequence). The CDR3 region is CASKRVVSGYEQYF. The CDR3 nucleotides read TGTGCCAGCAAAAGGGTCGTGAGTGGGTACGAGCAGTACTTC.

The chain uses TRBV20-1 and TRBJ1-2, with D maybe TRBD1 (5 bases). V was clipped by 3 bases and J by 4 bases, with 6 bases between them. There are 11 residues in the CDR3. The germline V gene encodes CDR1 DFQATT and CDR2 SNEGSKA (reference sequence). The CDR3 is CSASGGYGYTF. Written as DNA, the CDR3 is TGCAGTGCTAGTGGGGGCTATGGCTACACCTTC.

The gene calls are TRBV9 and TRBJ1-2, with D tentatively TRBD1 (5 bases). Germline assignment: CDR1 SGDLS and CDR2 YYNGEE. The ends were cut back, 0 bases at V and 8 bases at J, with 11 bases in the middle. This CDR3 spans 13 amino acids. The CDR3 coding sequence is TGTGCCAGCAGCGTAGAAGGAGGGGAAGGCTACACCTTC. Its protein is CASSVEGGEGYTF.

The V and J genes are TRBV7-2 and TRBJ2-3; 11 bases align to TRBD1. Germline V gene lookup returns CDR1 SGHTA and CDR2 FQGNSA. The CDR3 spans 15 residues. V was clipped by 5 bases and J by 4 bases; unmatched bases: 5. The CDR3 bases are TGTGCCAGCAGCCCCGGGACAGGGGGTGCAGATACGCAGTATTTT. Amino acids: CASSPGTGGADTQYF.

This rearrangement joins TRBV6-1 to TRBJ2-7, with D maybe TRBD1 (5 bases). The CDR3 covers 14 residues. Trimming shortened V by 3 bases and J by 9 bases, and 18 bases separated the two germline ends. Germline lookup yields CDR1 MNHNS and CDR2 SASEGT. This CDR3 reads CASSENRGSAGQYF. The CDR3 DNA reads TGTGCCAGCAGTGAGAATAGGGGATCTGCCGGGCAGTACTTC.

The gene calls are TRBV7-9 and TRBJ2-7; no reliable D call. The V gene lost 1 base and the J gene lost 6 bases, with 7 bases spanning the gap. The CDR3 loop spans 12 amino acids. CDR1 is SEHNR, CDR2 FQNEAQ, per germline (reference sequence). The chain's CDR3 is CASSLVSGEQYF. Here the CDR3 DNA reads TGTGCCAGCAGCTTAGTTTCGGGCGAGCAGTACTTC.

The chain joins TRBV6-6 to TRBJ1-6; tentatively, D is TRBD1 (5 bases). Germline V lookup: CDR1 MNHNY, CDR2 SVGAGI (reference sequence). The CDR3 extends over 16 amino acids. Trimming removed 2 bases from V and 6 bases from J, with 14 bases in between. The chain's CDR3 is CASSYGGRQGNSPLHF. The CDR3 coding sequence is TGTGCCAGCAGTTACGGAGGACGGCAGGGTAATTCACCCCTCCACTTT.

This clone was seen just once. The chain has TRBV29-1 and TRBJ2-1, with 10 bases matching TRBD1. The CDR3 has 15 amino acids. The V and J ends lost 5 bases and 2 bases, in that order; junction bases with no gene match: 6. CDR1 is SQVTM and CDR2 is ANQGSEA in the germline V gene. The CDR3 bases are TGCAGCGTTCCCATAGGACAGGGGGCCTACAATGAGCAGTTCTTC. Translation gives CSVPIGQGAYNEQFF.

A word on this clone: Other DNA sequences in this sample translate to the same CDR3. The rearrangement joins TRBV18 to TRBJ2-5, with D uncertain. CDR3 size: 13 residues. The ends were cut back, 3 bases at V and 2 bases at J, with 7 bases in the middle. CDR1 is KGHSH, CDR2 LQKENI, per germline. CDR3 loop: CASSPALQETQYF. CDR3 DNA sequence: TGTGCCAGCTCACCTGCATTACAAGAGACCCAGTACTTC.

This chain links TRBV18 with TRBJ1-6, with D tentatively TRBD1 (5 bases). The V gene lost 4 bases and the J gene lost 7 bases, with 8 bases spanning the gap. CDR3 size: 13 residues. CDR1 and CDR2 (germline): KGHSH, LQKENI. CDR3 nucleotides: TGTGCCAGCTCACTCGACAGAAATTCACCCCTCCACTTT. Its translation is CASSLDRNSPLHF.

This chain joins TRBV10-3 and TRBJ2-1; 9 bases match TRBD1. The V and J ends lost 6 bases and 7 bases, in that order; junction bases with no gene match: 1. The germline CDR1 and CDR2 sequences are ENHRY and SYGVKD. The CDR3 extends over 12 amino acids. CDR3 sequence: CAIRGTGNEQFF. The CDR3 DNA is TGTGCCATCAGGGGGACAGGGAATGAGCAGTTCTTC.

This clone was seen just once. CDR3: CAAGQSAGELFF. The DNA for the CDR3 is TGTGCCGCCGGACAGTCCGCCGGGGAGCTGTTTTTT. This sequence joins TRBV7-9 and TRBJ2-2; a possible D gene is TRBD1 (6 bases). The V and J ends lost 11 bases and 6 bases respectively, with 13 bases between them. The CDR3 is made up of 12 amino acids. Germline CDR1 and CDR2: SEHNR and FQNEAQ (reference sequence). Based on the CDR3 plus reference TRBV7-9 and TRBJ2-2, the full variable domain is DTGVSQNPRHKITKRGQNVTFRCDPISEHNRLYWYRQTLGQGPEFLTYFQNEAQLEKSRLLSDRFSAERPKGSFSTLEIQRTEQGDSAMYLCAAGQSAGELFFGEGSRLTVL.

The chain uses TRBV9 and TRBJ1-1; 9 bases agree with TRBD1. The CDR3 runs to 14 residues. Germline CDR1 reads SGDLS; CDR2 reads YYNGEE. With V trimmed by 3 bases and J by 5 bases, 5 bases remained unmatched. The CDR3 DNA follows: TGTGCCAGCAGCGAGGTCGGGACAGGGACTGAAGCTTTCTTT. The encoded protein is CASSEVGTGTEAFF.

The chain links TRBV7-9 to TRBJ2-7, with D possibly TRBD2 on 6 matching bases. Trimming left V 9 bases short and J 3 bases short, with 15 bases between. This CDR3 region has 13 residues. The germline V gene encodes CDR1 SEHNR and CDR2 FQNEAQ (reference sequence). The DNA of the CDR3 is TGTGCCAGGGGGTCGGGACTCTTCTACGAGCAGTACTTC. It is translated as CARGSGLFYEQYF.

The V gene is TRBV5-1, the J gene TRBJ2-7; D gene unclear. CDR1 and CDR2 (germline): SGHRS, YFSETQ. There are 13 residues in the CDR3. V lost 5 bases, J lost 4 bases, and 13 bases lay in between. The CDR3 DNA follows: TGCGCCAGCAGACCCCCAAAGGCATACGAGCAGTACTTC. It specifies CASRPPKAYEQYF.

The V and J genes are TRBV6-6 and TRBJ1-1; D is perhaps TRBD1 (6 bases). CDR1 and CDR2 (germline): MNHNY, SVGAGI (reference sequence). This CDR3 contains 15 residues. Trimming cost V 0 bases and J 0 bases, with 8 bases left between them. CDR3 residues: CASSYSGHMNTEAFF. The DNA for the CDR3 is TGTGCCAGCAGTTACTCGGGACACATGAACACTGAAGCTTTCTTT.

V and J are TRBV6-1 and TRBJ1-5; no firm D call. V was clipped by 3 bases and J by 3 bases, with 12 bases between them. The length of the CDR3 is 15 residues. Germline CDR1 MNHNS, CDR2 SASEGT. The CDR3 DNA reads as TGTGCCAGCAGTGATCGGTACGCCTACAATCAGCCCCAGCATTTT. Translated, it gives CASSDRYAYNQPQHF.

CDR3 DNA sequence: TGTGCCACCAGCAGGAACGCAGGGGATGATGAAAAACTGTTTTTT. Translation: CATSRNAGDDEKLFF. The V and J genes are TRBV15 and TRBJ1-4; possible D gene TRBD1, 6 bases. Trimming removed 3 bases from V and 6 bases from J, with 14 bases in between. Germline CDR1 LNHNV, CDR2 YYDKDF (reference sequence). CDR3 length: 15 residues. The whole variable domain, filled in from reference TRBV15 and TRBJ1-4, reads DAMVIQNPRYQVTQFGKPVTLSCSQTLNHNVMYWYQQKSSQAPKLLFHYYDKDFNNEADTPDNFQSRRPNTSFCFLDIRSPGLGDTAMYLCATSRNAGDDEKLFFGSGTQLSVL.

DNA of the CDR3: TGTGCCAGCAGCCAAGGGACAGGGACCTATAATTCACCCCTCCACTTT. It yields the protein CASSQGTGTYNSPLHF. This chain joins TRBV14 and TRBJ1-6, with 8 bases identical to TRBD1. The CDR3 contains 16 residues. V lost 1 base, J lost 2 bases, and 1 base stayed unmatched. Germline CDR1 SGHDN, CDR2 FVKESK.

The chain uses TRBV7-9 and TRBJ2-6; D uncertain. Deletions cut 3 bases from V and 2 bases from J, with 11 bases between. Germline V gives CDR1 SEHNR, CDR2 FQNEAQ (reference sequence). This CDR3 is 16 amino acids long. The CDR3 coding sequence is TGTGCCAGCAGCTTTGGTTTGGCAGCTGGGGCCAACGTCCTGACTTTC. Translating it yields CASSFGLAAGANVLTF.

The gene calls are TRBV1 and TRBJ2-1; TRBD1, as called in the table, went unchecked against the DNA. TRBV1 is a listed pseudogene. The CDR3 has 13 residues. CDR3 DNA: TGCACCAGCAGCCCAGGGCTATACAATGAGCAGTTCTTC. Amino acids: CTSSPGLYNEQFF.

The chain links TRBV6-5 to TRBJ2-6; D is perhaps TRBD1 or TRBD2 (5 bases each). Germline V lookup: CDR1 MNHEY, CDR2 SVGAGI. The CDR3 has 15 amino acids. V was trimmed by 6 bases and J by 4 bases, leaving 13 bases between them. The DNA for the CDR3 is TGTGCCAGCAGCCGGGGCGGAGCCGGGGCCAACGTCCTGACTTTC. It is translated as CASSRGGAGANVLTF.

This clone was seen more than once but under ten times. The rearrangement links TRBV6-1 to TRBJ1-2, with 7 bases that match TRBD1. Trimming took 7 bases from V and 4 from J; bases not matched to a gene: 9. Germline CDR1 reads MNHNS; CDR2 reads SASEGT. The CDR3 is made up of 14 amino acids. The DNA for the CDR3 is TGTGCCAGCATGCGTCCAGGACAGGTCTATGGCTACACCTTC. This sequence encodes CASMRPGQVYGYTF.